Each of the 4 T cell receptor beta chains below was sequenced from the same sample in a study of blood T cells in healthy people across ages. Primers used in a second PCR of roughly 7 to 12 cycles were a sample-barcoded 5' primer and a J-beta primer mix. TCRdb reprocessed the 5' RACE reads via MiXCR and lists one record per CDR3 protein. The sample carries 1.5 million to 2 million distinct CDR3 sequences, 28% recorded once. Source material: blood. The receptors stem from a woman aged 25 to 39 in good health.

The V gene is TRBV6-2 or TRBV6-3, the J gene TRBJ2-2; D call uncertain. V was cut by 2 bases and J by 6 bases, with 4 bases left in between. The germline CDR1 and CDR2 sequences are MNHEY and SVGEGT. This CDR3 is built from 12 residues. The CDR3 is CASSYGSGELFF. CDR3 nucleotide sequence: TGTGCCAGCAGTTACGGGTCCGGGGAGCTGTTTTTT.

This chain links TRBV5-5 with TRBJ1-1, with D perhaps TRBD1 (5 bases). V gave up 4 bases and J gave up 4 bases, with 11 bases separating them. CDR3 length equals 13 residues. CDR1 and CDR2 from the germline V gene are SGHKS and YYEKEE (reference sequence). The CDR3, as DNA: TGTGCCAGCAGCGGCAGGGTGGTCACTGAAGCTTTCTTT. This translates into CASSGRVVTEAFF.

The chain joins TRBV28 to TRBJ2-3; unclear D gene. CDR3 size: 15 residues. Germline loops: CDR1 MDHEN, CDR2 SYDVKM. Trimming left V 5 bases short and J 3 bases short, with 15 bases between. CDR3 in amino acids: CASSIPLGRTDTQYF. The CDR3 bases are TGTGCCAGCAGTATCCCCCTAGGGCGAACAGATACGCAGTATTTT.

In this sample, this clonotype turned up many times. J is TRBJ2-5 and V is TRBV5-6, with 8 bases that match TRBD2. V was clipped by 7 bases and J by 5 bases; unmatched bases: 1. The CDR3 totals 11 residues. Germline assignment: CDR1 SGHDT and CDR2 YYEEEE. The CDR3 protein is CASGTRETQYF. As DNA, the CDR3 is TGTGCCAGCGGGACTAGGGAGACCCAGTACTTC.